This TCR beta chain originates from a study of CD8 T cells in ankylosing spondylitis. Study findings and constraints: The disease-linked clones had a CD8+ phenotype and low blood frequencies. Within ankylosing spondylitis blood, a TCR beta motif made up of several highly homologous variants appeared to be characteristic.

CDR3 length equals 13 residues. CDR1 and CDR2 (germline): LGHNA, YSLEER. The V and J ends lost 0 bases and 6 bases respectively, with 5 bases between them. Via MiXCR, TCRdb re-called the 5' RACE reads, giving one row per CDR3 protein. Of about 800,000 distinct CDR3 sequences listed, 12% are singletons. The sample holds many counts of this clonotype. Its matching antigen is unknown. Sequenced material: blood, either unsorted or a sorted T cell fraction (not recorded which). The chain recombines TRBV4-3 with TRBJ1-4; D is uncertain. This clonotype originated in a male donor with ankylosing spondylitis. The CDR3 DNA sequence: TGCGCCAGCAGCCAAGATCGGTATGAAAAACTGTTTTTT. This gives the protein CASSQDRYEKLFF.